This TCR beta chain is drawn from a study of T cell responses to AZD1222 COVID-19 vaccine. Data came from immunoSEQ multiplex PCR; TCRdb stores just in-frame clones and leaves some out. The repertoire holds 80,000 to 100,000 clones, with nearly 90% as singletons. Study-level findings and limits: Two AZD1222 doses significantly raised spike-specific TCR breadth and depth over controls. Clonal diversity was possibly underestimated; the donors were predominantly white British and more often female.

This CDR3 is 18 amino acids long. Germline-derived CDR1 and CDR2 are LGHNA and YSLEER. With 0 bases removed from V and 0 bases from J, the gap between germline ends came to 17 bases. On this clone itself: Its antigen is as yet unknown.

The sequence came from an adult in good health. The starting material was peripheral blood, obtained on day 0 of MenACWY control vaccination. The chain combines TRBV4-3 with TRBJ1-1, with D perhaps matching TRBD1 (5 bases). CDR3 residues: CASSQETYRGTLNTEAFF. CDR3 nucleotide sequence: TGCGCCAGCAGCCAAGAGACATATCGTGGGACTTTGAACACTGAAGCTTTCTTT.